These 25 T cell receptor beta chains were sequenced from one sample in a study of response to subunit inactivated influenza vaccine. Via MiXCR, TCRdb re-called the RT-PCR reads, giving one row per CDR3 protein. The sample lists more than 250,000 distinct CDR3 sequences, about a fifth occurring once. Sequencing was performed on PBMCs from blood, taken about 20 months after vaccination. Source of these receptors: a man aged 45-69 years who received an inactivated influenza vaccine.

This clonotype was seen ten or more times. The J gene is TRBJ1-5, the V gene TRBV5-1, with a weak D call TRBD1 (5 bases). Trimming shortened V by 5 bases and J by 5 bases, and 11 bases separated the two germline ends. The germline gives CDR1 SGHRS, CDR2 YFSETQ. The CDR3 is 13 residues long. CDR3 amino acids: CASSSDIDQPQHF. CDR3 DNA: TGCGCCAGCAGTTCGGACATCGATCAGCCCCAGCATTTT.

J is TRBJ2-5 and V is TRBV21-1; TRBD2, the table's D call, was not compared with the DNA. TRBV21-1 is a documented pseudogene. The CDR3 totals 17 residues. The CDR3: CASSKALGLAGAETQYF. The CDR3 region has the DNA TGTGCCAGCAGCAAAGCGCTCGGACTAGCGGGAGCAGAGACCCAGTACTTC.

This clonotype was detected a few times. This chain joins TRBV29-1 and TRBJ2-7; D is possibly TRBD1 (6 bases). Trimming removed 6 bases at V and 7 bases at J, with 16 bases between. Germline V gives CDR1 SQVTM, CDR2 ANQGSEA. The CDR3 is 12 amino acids. CDR3 region: CSVNRETGEQYF. The CDR3 DNA sequence: TGCAGCGTCAACAGGGAGACGGGGGAGCAGTACTTC.

The chain is built from TRBV4-3 and TRBJ2-3, with 9 bases identical to TRBD2. The germline CDR1 and CDR2 sequences are LGHNA and YSLEER. The CDR3 is made up of 17 amino acids. J was trimmed by 4 bases and V by 0 bases; bases with no gene match: 8. The CDR3 is CASSQEISGGTADTQYF. The CDR3 bases are TGCGCCAGCAGCCAAGAGATAAGCGGGGGGACGGCAGATACGCAGTATTTT.

This clonotype has only a few counts. The CDR3 DNA is TGTGCCAGCAGCGTAGTCACGGGGAAGGATACGCAGTATTTT. It yields the protein CASSVVTGKDTQYF. V usage is TRBV9 and J usage is TRBJ2-3; D possibly corresponds to TRBD2 (5 bases). Trimming stripped 0 bases from V and 6 bases from J, with 11 bases between. Germline loops: CDR1 SGDLS, CDR2 YYNGEE. The CDR3 consists of 14 residues.

In DNA, the CDR3 is TGTGCCAGCAGTACACTAGCGGGGGGACAAGAGACCCAGTACTTC. Protein: CASSTLAGGQETQYF. This chain links TRBV6-1 with TRBJ2-5; 12 bases map to TRBD2. Germline loops: CDR1 MNHNS, CDR2 SASEGT. Germline trimming cut 5 bases from V and 2 bases from J; bases unmatched to any gene: 3. The CDR3 is 15 amino acids.

The V and J genes are TRBV5-1 and TRBJ2-3, with unresolved D. Germline V gene data show CDR1 as SGHRS and CDR2 as YFSETQ. The V gene lost 3 bases and the J gene lost 1 base, with 15 bases spanning the gap. The CDR3 consists of 16 residues. The CDR3 nucleotides read TGCGCCAGCAGCTATGACCCACGGTCGGGCACAGATACGCAGTATTTT. Translation gives CASSYDPRSGTDTQYF.

The chain employs TRBV28 and TRBJ1-5; D ambiguous. Germline V gene lookup returns CDR1 MDHEN and CDR2 SYDVKM. V was cut by 8 bases and J by 0 bases, with 11 bases left in between. The CDR3 is 14 amino acids. This chain's CDR3 is CASGEQSSNQPQHF. As DNA, the CDR3 is TGTGCCAGCGGGGAACAGAGTAGCAATCAGCCCCAGCATTTT.

This clonotype was counted a few times. V usage is TRBV6-5 and J usage is TRBJ2-1; perhaps TRBD1 as D (5 bases). The CDR3 loop spans 14 amino acids. Trimming removed 4 bases at V and 2 bases at J, with 9 bases between. Looked up from germline, CDR1 is MNHEY and CDR2 is SVGAGI. This CDR3 reads CASSFKGPYNEQFF. The CDR3 DNA sequence: TGTGCCAGCAGTTTTAAGGGGCCCTACAATGAGCAGTTCTTC.

Only a few counts were recorded for this clonotype. This chain uses TRBV20-1 with TRBJ1-2, with D hard to call. The CDR3 spans 11 residues. Trimming removed 0 bases from V and 3 bases from J, with 2 bases in between. Germline V gene data show CDR1 as DFQATT and CDR2 as SNEGSKA (reference sequence). In nucleotides, the CDR3 is TGCAGTGCTAGAGATGACTATGGCTACACCTTC. Translating it yields CSARDDYGYTF.

The table lists this clonotype with many counts. The chain recombines TRBV7-2 with TRBJ2-2; D ambiguous. Trimming removed 3 bases from V and 4 bases from J, with 6 bases in between. The germline V gene encodes CDR1 SGHTA and CDR2 FQGNSA. The CDR3 sequence is 13 residues long. CDR3 nucleotide sequence: TGTGCCAGCAGCTTCAGAAGCACCGGGGAGCTGTTTTTT. Residues: CASSFRSTGELFF.

The gene calls are TRBV12-3 or TRBV12-4 and TRBJ2-3; the D gene could be TRBD1 or TRBD2 (5 bases each). This CDR3 has 15 amino acids. V dropped 5 bases and J dropped 7 bases, with 19 bases sitting between them. The CDR3 coding sequence is TGTGCCAGCAGTAGGGACCGTTCATGGCGGCATACGCAGTATTTT. Protein: CASSRDRSWRHTQYF.

This chain joins TRBV12-3 or TRBV12-4 and TRBJ2-7, with D perhaps TRBD1 (5 bases). Between the trimmed V and J ends, which lost 5 bases and 0 bases, there was a span of 17 bases. The length of the CDR3 is 16 residues. The CDR3 is CASSPPAGRGSYEQYF. In DNA, the CDR3 is TGTGCCAGCAGTCCCCCGGCCGGAAGGGGCTCCTACGAGCAGTACTTC.

This clonotype appeared many times. The chain joins TRBV28 to TRBJ1-2; D gene unclear. The CDR3 runs to 14 residues. Germline values: CDR1 MDHEN, CDR2 SYDVKM. Trimming took 5 bases from V and 4 from J, leaving 14 bases between them. CDR3 protein: CASSEGGVGYGYTF. CDR3 DNA sequence: TGTGCCAGCAGTGAGGGAGGAGTCGGCTATGGCTACACCTTC.

CDR3 residues: CASSWGQGGEAFF. The CDR3 DNA follows: TGCGCCAGCAGCTGGGGACAGGGAGGCGAAGCTTTCTTT. The gene calls are TRBV5-1 and TRBJ1-1, with 9 nucleotides matching TRBD1. Germline assignment: CDR1 SGHRS and CDR2 YFSETQ. The CDR3 loop spans 13 amino acids. J gave up 8 bases and V 3 bases, and 5 bases lay outside the gene matches.

This clonotype was picked up many times. This chain connects TRBV3-1 to TRBJ1-2; a weak D match, TRBD1 (5 bases). The V end lost 4 bases, the J end lost 12 bases, and 24 bases lay between the germline ends. This CDR3 has 15 residues. CDR1 LGHDT and CDR2 YNNKEL come from the germline V gene (reference sequence). CDR3 residues: CASSLNPGGGTVDTF. In nucleotides, the CDR3 is TGTGCCAGCAGCCTAAACCCCGGGGGGGGAACTGTGGACACCTTC.

The chain carries TRBV28 and TRBJ1-4; the D gene is possibly TRBD1 (6 bases). Germline CDR1 reads MDHEN; CDR2 reads SYDVKM. V was clipped by 5 bases and J by 5 bases, with 12 bases between them. This CDR3 spans 14 amino acids. CDR3 residues: CASSLQGQNEKLFF. Written as DNA, the CDR3 is TGTGCCAGCAGTCTTCAAGGACAGAATGAAAAACTGTTTTTT.

V is TRBV7-8 and J is TRBJ2-5; tentative D call: TRBD2 (6 bases). The length of the CDR3 is 14 residues. From germline, CDR1 is SGHVS and CDR2 FQNEAQ. V was cut by 4 bases and J by 5 bases, with 14 bases left in between. This chain's CDR3 is CASSSRFRGETQYF. CDR3 nucleotide sequence: TGTGCCAGCAGCTCCCGTTTCCGGGGGGAGACCCAGTACTTC.

This clonotype was detected many times. The chain has TRBV6-2 or TRBV6-3 and TRBJ1-5; no clear D. The CDR3 is made up of 13 amino acids. The V end was cut by 2 bases, the J end by 1 base, with 3 bases between. Germline V lookup: CDR1 MNHEY, CDR2 SVGEGT. The CDR3: CASSYNSNQPQHF. The CDR3 DNA reads TGTGCCAGCAGTTACAACAGCAATCAGCCCCAGCATTTT.

In this sample, this clonotype turned up many times. This chain uses TRBV28 with TRBJ1-5, with D possibly matching TRBD1 (5 bases). CDR3 length: 15 amino acids. Germline loops: CDR1 MDHEN, CDR2 SYDVKM. The V and J ends lost 3 bases and 10 bases respectively, with 19 bases between them. The CDR3 nucleotides read TGTGCCAGCAGTTTCCGTCTTGAGGGGCTTGAACCCCAGCATTTT. This translates into CASSFRLEGLEPQHF.

This clonotype was counted a few times. The V call is TRBV2, the J call TRBJ1-5; no clear D. Germline lookup yields CDR1 SNHLY and CDR2 FYNNEI. This CDR3 comprises 15 residues. The V gene lost 5 bases and the J gene lost 0 bases, with 11 bases spanning the gap. CDR3 in amino acids: CASSRARNSNQPQHF. CDR3 sequence (DNA): TGTGCCAGCAGTCGGGCGAGGAATAGCAATCAGCCCCAGCATTTT.

This chain joins TRBV13 and TRBJ1-5; no reliable D call. The CDR3 has 14 amino acids. Germline-derived CDR1 and CDR2 are PRHDT and FYEKMQ (reference sequence). Trimming cost V 5 bases and J 0 bases, with 8 bases left between them. CDR3 bases: TGTGCCAGCAGCCAGAGATTTAGCAATCAGCCCCAGCATTTT. This sequence encodes CASSQRFSNQPQHF. Using reference TRBV13 and TRBJ1-5 for the parts outside the CDR3, the full variable domain is AAGVIQSPRHLIKEKRETATLKCYPIPRHDTVYWYQQGPGQDPQFLISFYEKMQSDKGSIPDRFSAQQFSDYHSELNMSSLELGDSALYFCASSQRFSNQPQHFGDGTRLSIL.

A few counts support this clonotype. The CDR3 DNA sequence: TGTGCCAGCAGTTCCCTCCACAGGGCAGGGCAGCCCCAGCATTTT. Protein sequence: CASSSLHRAGQPQHF. This chain uses TRBV6-5 with TRBJ1-5; the D gene is possibly TRBD1 (6 bases). The CDR3 is made up of 15 amino acids. Germline V gene data show CDR1 as MNHEY and CDR2 as SVGAGI. Deletions cut 4 bases from V and 7 bases from J, with 17 bases between.

This clonotype showed up many times. V usage is TRBV4-3 and J usage is TRBJ1-5, with D unresolved. Germline loops: CDR1 LGHNA, CDR2 YSLEER. V shed 3 bases and J shed 2 bases, with 20 bases lying between them. CDR3 length equals 18 residues. CDR3 sequence reads: CASSQRAYGLRGNQPQHF. In DNA form, the CDR3 reads TGCGCCAGCAGCCAGAGAGCTTACGGTCTGAGGGGCAATCAGCCCCAGCATTTT.

The chain recombines TRBV20-1 with TRBJ2-1, with 9 bases identical to TRBD2. After removal of 0 bases from V and 2 bases from J, the junction contained 5 bases not matched to a gene. Germline V CDR1 and CDR2: DFQATT, SNEGSKA (reference sequence). This CDR3 has 16 amino acids. This chain's CDR3 is CSARDKSSGTYNEQFF. CDR3 in DNA: TGCAGTGCTAGAGATAAGTCTAGCGGGACCTACAATGAGCAGTTCTTC.